The 20 T cell receptor beta chains in this list originate from one sample, sequenced in a study of T cell changes during pregnancy in multiple sclerosis. The data were produced by immunoSEQ multiplex PCR, yet TCRdb's version contains in-frame clones alone and is incomplete. Of roughly 110,000 clones listed, 85% to 95% are singletons. Source: peripheral blood, taken in the third trimester of pregnancy. The receptors here all came from a female donor in good health, enrolled as a control in a pregnancy study.

The chain uses TRBV14 and TRBJ1-6, with D perhaps matching TRBD1 (6 bases). V was trimmed by 0 bases and J by 9 bases, leaving 15 bases between them. CDR1 and CDR2 (germline): SGHDN, FVKESK. The CDR3 has 16 residues. CDR3 coding DNA: TGTGCCAGCAGCCAAGAAAGGGACACGGGTGGTTCACCCCTCCACTTT. Residues: CASSQERDTGGSPLHF.

CDR3 loop: CASSLAAGAIEQYF. The CDR3 coding sequence is TGTGCCAGCAGCTTAGCAGCAGGGGCCATAGAGCAGTACTTC. V and J are TRBV7-9 and TRBJ2-7; tentatively, D is TRBD1 (6 bases). CDR1 and CDR2 (germline): SEHNR, FQNEAQ (reference sequence). Trimming removed 0 bases at V and 7 bases at J, with 13 bases between. This CDR3 has 14 residues.

V and J are TRBV30 and TRBJ1-1; D possibly corresponds to TRBD1 (5 bases). V was shortened by 5 bases and J by 2 bases, with 9 bases between the two germline ends. Germline V gene sequence: CDR1 GTSNPN, CDR2 SVGIG (reference sequence). CDR3 size: 12 residues. The CDR3 sequence is CAWGGTNTEAFF. Here the CDR3 DNA reads TGTGCCTGGGGAGGGACCAACACTGAAGCTTTCTTT. The variable domain in full, with the rest retrieved from reference TRBV30 and TRBJ1-1, is SQTIHQWPATLVQPVGSPLSLECTVEGTSNPNLYWYRQAAGRGLQLLFYSVGIGQISSEVPQNLSASRPQDRQFILSSKKLLLSDSGFYLCAWGGTNTEAFFGQGTRLTVV.

The V gene is TRBV29-1, the J gene TRBJ2-7, with TRBD2 matching over 7 bases. The germline CDR1 and CDR2 sequences are SQVTM and ANQGSEA. Trimming took 2 bases from V and 3 from J; bases not matched to a gene: 4. This CDR3 is built from 13 residues. CDR3 nucleotide sequence: TGCAGCGTTGAATTGGGGACTAACTACGAGCAGTACTTC. Translated: CSVELGTNYEQYF.

This chain joins TRBV11-2 and TRBJ2-5; possible D gene TRBD2, 6 bases. Germline V gene sequence: CDR1 SGHAT, CDR2 FQNNGV. The CDR3 is made up of 14 amino acids. Trimming removed 5 bases from V and 0 bases from J, with 10 bases in between. As DNA, the CDR3 is TGTGCCAGCAGCGCAGGACTATACCAAGAGACCCAGTACTTC. Protein product: CASSAGLYQETQYF.

The V gene is TRBV5-1, the J gene TRBJ2-6; 9 bases line up with TRBD1. V lost 3 bases and J lost 4; bases outside the gene matches: 14. CDR3 length: 19 amino acids. CDR1 and CDR2 (germline): SGHRS, YFSETQ. The CDR3 DNA reads as TGCGCCAGCAGCTCCCCCGGAGGACAGGGGTTGCGGGGGGCCAACGTCCTGACTTTC. Amino acids: CASSSPGGQGLRGANVLTF.

The V and J genes are TRBV5-4 and TRBJ1-3; 7 bases map to TRBD1. The trim removed 1 base at V and 3 bases at J, leaving 4 bases unmatched. Germline V lookup: CDR1 SGHNT, CDR2 YYREEE (reference sequence). CDR3 size: 15 residues. As DNA, the CDR3 is TGTGCCAGCAGCTTGCAACAGGGGTTTGGAAACACCATATATTTT. Its protein product is CASSLQQGFGNTIYF.

The V call is TRBV7-2, the J call TRBJ1-4; the D gene is possibly TRBD1 (6 bases). CDR3 length: 16 amino acids. Trimming took off 2 bases at V and 8 bases at J, with 18 bases between the two ends. CDR1 SGHTA and CDR2 FQGNSA come from the germline V gene. The CDR3 DNA follows: TGTGCCAGCAGCTTATCGGGGGGCAGGGGCGCGGAAAAACTGTTTTTT. This translates into CASSLSGGRGAEKLFF.

The CDR3 DNA reads TGTGCCAGTAGACAGGGGGCTGGGGACTATGGCTACACCTTC. Translated, it gives CASRQGAGDYGYTF. V and J are TRBV19 and TRBJ1-2, with 9 bases that match TRBD1. The V and J ends lost 6 bases and 3 bases, in that order; junction bases with no gene match: 5. Germline V gene data show CDR1 as LNHDA and CDR2 as SQIVND (reference sequence). The CDR3 totals 14 residues.

The chain couples TRBV15 to TRBJ2-7; 10 nucleotides line up with TRBD1. Germline V gene sequence: CDR1 LNHNV, CDR2 YYDKDF (reference sequence). The V and J ends lost 5 bases and 7 bases, in that order; junction bases with no gene match: 8. This CDR3 comprises 14 residues. The CDR3 sequence is CATSRDRGVWEQYF. Here the CDR3 DNA reads TGTGCCACCAGCCGGGACAGGGGAGTGTGGGAGCAGTACTTC.

The chain employs TRBV11-3 and TRBJ2-3; D is ambiguous. Germline CDR1 SGHNT, CDR2 YENEEA. V was cut by 2 bases and J by 1 base, with 10 bases left in between. The CDR3 consists of 15 residues. CDR3 amino acids: CASSLSQIRTDTQYF. The CDR3 DNA follows: TGTGCCAGCAGCTTATCACAGATTCGCACAGATACGCAGTATTTT. The full variable domain, its missing parts supplied by reference TRBV11-3 and TRBJ2-3, is EAGVVQSPRYKIIEKKQPVAFWCNPISGHNTLYWYLQNLGQGPELLIRYENEEAVDDSQLPKDRFSAERLKGVDSTLKIQPAELGDSAVYLCASSLSQIRTDTQYFGPGTRLTVL.

The gene calls are TRBV7-9 and TRBJ2-7; no reliable D call. Trimming shortened V by 4 bases and J by 4 bases, and 8 bases separated the two germline ends. CDR3 length: 12 amino acids. Germline V gene sequence: CDR1 SEHNR, CDR2 FQNEAQ (reference sequence). CDR3 nucleotides: TGTGCCAGCAGCTCAACCCGGTACGAGCAGTACTTC. It specifies CASSSTRYEQYF.

The chain links TRBV4-1 to TRBJ2-7; weak D call: TRBD1 (8 bases). Germline assignment: CDR1 MGHRA and CDR2 YSYEKL. The CDR3 is made up of 15 amino acids. V dropped 3 bases and J dropped 6 bases, with 18 bases sitting between them. CDR3 DNA sequence: TGCGCCAGCAGCCACCTACAGGGGGGGGTGTTCGAGCAGTACTTC. This codes for CASSHLQGGVFEQYF.

The chain combines TRBV5-4 with TRBJ2-3; 9 bases align to TRBD2. Germline CDR1 reads SGHNT; CDR2 reads YYREEE (reference sequence). V gave up 4 bases and J gave up 7 bases; unmatched junction bases: 10. The CDR3 consists of 15 residues. In DNA, the CDR3 is TGTGCCAGCAGCCCTCCGGGACTAGCTTCATATACGCAGTATTTT. Translation gives CASSPPGLASYTQYF.

Turning to this clone: This sample includes further DNA sequences coding for the same CDR3. The chain is built from TRBV30 and TRBJ1-1; weak D call: TRBD1 (6 bases). This CDR3 comprises 13 residues. Germline CDR1 GTSNPN, CDR2 SVGIG (reference sequence). V shed 0 bases and J shed 1 base, with 6 bases lying between them. The CDR3: CAWSVQGNTEAFF. DNA for the CDR3: TGTGCCTGGAGTGTACAGGGGAACACTGAAGCTTTCTTT.

The CDR3 spells CASSVVGGAGETQYF. CDR3 bases: TGTGCCAGCAGCGTAGTCGGAGGGGCGGGAGAGACCCAGTACTTC. The chain joins TRBV9 to TRBJ2-5, with a possible D match to TRBD2 (6 bases). Germline loops: CDR1 SGDLS, CDR2 YYNGEE. The CDR3 is 15 residues long. The ends were cut back, 0 bases at V and 4 bases at J, with 13 bases in the middle. Combining the CDR3 with reference TRBV9 and TRBJ2-5 gives the whole variable domain DSGVTQTPKHLITATGQRVTLRCSPRSGDLSVYWYQQSLDQGLQFLIQYYNGEERAKGNILERFSAQQFPDLHSELNLSSLELGDSALYFCASSVVGGAGETQYFGPGTRLLVL.

The chain joins TRBV7-2 to TRBJ2-2, with D possibly matching TRBD2 (6 bases). V lost 2 bases, J lost 4 bases, and 11 bases lay in between. CDR3 length: 15 amino acids. Germline V gene data show CDR1 as SGHTA and CDR2 as FQGNSA. CDR3 loop: CASSLHLGGTGELFF. The CDR3 nucleotides read TGTGCCAGCAGCTTACACCTCGGGGGCACCGGGGAGCTGTTTTTT.

The chain is built from TRBV19 and TRBJ2-7; D is unresolved. This CDR3 has 13 residues. The V gene lost 3 bases and the J gene lost 6 bases, with 12 bases spanning the gap. Germline V lookup: CDR1 LNHDA, CDR2 SQIVND (reference sequence). CDR3: CASSIEALGEQYF. CDR3 in DNA: TGTGCCAGTAGTATTGAGGCCTTGGGCGAGCAGTACTTC.

The genes are TRBV5-4 and TRBJ1-5, with unresolved D. With 10 bases removed from V and 8 bases from J, the gap between germline ends came to 16 bases. The CDR3 sequence is 12 residues long. Germline V CDR1 and CDR2: SGHNT, YYREEE (reference sequence). The CDR3 loop is CALAFPQKPQHF. In DNA form, the CDR3 reads TGTGCCTTAGCGTTCCCCCAAAAGCCCCAGCATTTT.

The CDR3 spells CASSLGGQETQYF. DNA for the CDR3: TGTGCCAGCAGCTTGGGGGGGCAGGAGACCCAGTACTTC. This chain uses TRBV7-6 with TRBJ2-5; D perhaps matches TRBD2 (7 bases). The CDR3 runs 13 residues. V was shortened by 3 bases and J by 5 bases, with 10 bases between the two germline ends. CDR1 SGHVS and CDR2 FNYEAQ come from the germline V gene.